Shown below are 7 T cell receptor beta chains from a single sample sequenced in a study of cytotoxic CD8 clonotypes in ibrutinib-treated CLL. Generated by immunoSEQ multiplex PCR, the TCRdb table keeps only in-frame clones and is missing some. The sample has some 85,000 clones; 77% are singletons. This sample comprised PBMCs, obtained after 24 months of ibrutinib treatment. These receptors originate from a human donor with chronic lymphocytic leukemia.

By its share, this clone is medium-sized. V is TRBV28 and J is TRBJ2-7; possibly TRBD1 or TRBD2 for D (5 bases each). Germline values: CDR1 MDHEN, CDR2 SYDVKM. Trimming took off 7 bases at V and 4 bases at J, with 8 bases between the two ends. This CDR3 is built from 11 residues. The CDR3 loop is CASMGVYEQYF. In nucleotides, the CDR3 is TGTGCCAGCATGGGGGTGTACGAGCAGTACTTC.

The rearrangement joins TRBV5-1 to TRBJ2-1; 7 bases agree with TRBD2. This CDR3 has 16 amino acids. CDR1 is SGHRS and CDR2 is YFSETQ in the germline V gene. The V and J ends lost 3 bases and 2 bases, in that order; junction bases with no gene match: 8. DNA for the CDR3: TGCGCCAGCAGCTCCCAGGGAGGGAACCCCTACAATGAGCAGTTCTTC. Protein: CASSSQGGNPYNEQFF.

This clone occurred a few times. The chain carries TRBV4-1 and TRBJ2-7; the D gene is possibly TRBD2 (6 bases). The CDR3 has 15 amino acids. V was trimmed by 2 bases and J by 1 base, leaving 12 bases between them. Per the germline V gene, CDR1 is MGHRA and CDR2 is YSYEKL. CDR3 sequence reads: CASSQPGSTSYEQYF. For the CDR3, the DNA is TGCGCCAGCAGCCAACCCGGGAGTACTTCCTACGAGCAGTACTTC.

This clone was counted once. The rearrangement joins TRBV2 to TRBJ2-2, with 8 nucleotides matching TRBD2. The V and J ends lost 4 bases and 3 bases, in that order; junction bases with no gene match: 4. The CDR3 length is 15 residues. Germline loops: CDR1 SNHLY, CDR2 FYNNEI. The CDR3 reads CASSGTSRYTGELFF. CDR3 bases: TGTGCCAGCAGTGGGACTAGCCGATACACCGGGGAGCTGTTTTTT.

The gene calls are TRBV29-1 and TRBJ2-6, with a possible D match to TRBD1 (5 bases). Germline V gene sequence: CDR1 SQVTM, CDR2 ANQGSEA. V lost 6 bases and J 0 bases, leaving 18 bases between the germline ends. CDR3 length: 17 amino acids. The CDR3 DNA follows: TGCAGCGTGGCGACAGAACATCTAAGCTCTGGGGCCAACGTCCTGACTTTC. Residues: CSVATEHLSSGANVLTF.

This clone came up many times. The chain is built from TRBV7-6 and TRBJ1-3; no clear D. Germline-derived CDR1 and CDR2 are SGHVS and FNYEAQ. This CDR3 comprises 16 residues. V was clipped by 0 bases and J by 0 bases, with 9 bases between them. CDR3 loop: CASSLARRGSGNTIYF. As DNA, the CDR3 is TGTGCCAGCAGCTTAGCGCGGCGGGGCTCTGGAAACACCATATATTTT.

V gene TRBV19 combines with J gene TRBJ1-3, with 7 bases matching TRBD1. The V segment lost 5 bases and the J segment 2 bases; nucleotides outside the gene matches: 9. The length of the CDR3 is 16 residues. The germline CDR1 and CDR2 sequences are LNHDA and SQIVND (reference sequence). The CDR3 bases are TGTGCCAGTAGTCCTGTACAGGGGACGGCTGGAAACACCATATATTTT. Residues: CASSPVQGTAGNTIYF.